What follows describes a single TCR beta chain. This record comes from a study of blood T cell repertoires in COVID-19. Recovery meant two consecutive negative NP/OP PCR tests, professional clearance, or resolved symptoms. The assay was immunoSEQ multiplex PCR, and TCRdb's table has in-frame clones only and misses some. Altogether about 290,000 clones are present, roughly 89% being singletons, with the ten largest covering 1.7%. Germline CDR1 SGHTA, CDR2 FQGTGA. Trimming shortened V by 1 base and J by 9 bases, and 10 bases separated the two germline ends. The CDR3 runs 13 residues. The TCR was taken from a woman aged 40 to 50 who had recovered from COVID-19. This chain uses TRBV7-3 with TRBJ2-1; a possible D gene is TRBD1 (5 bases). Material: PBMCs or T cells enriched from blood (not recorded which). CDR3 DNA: TGTGCCAGCAGCTTAAGGCAGGGCCTTGAGCAGTTCTTC. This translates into CASSLRQGLEQFF.